This TCR beta chain was profiled in a study of blood T cell repertoires in COVID-19. The ends were cut back, 5 bases at V and 1 base at J, with 13 bases in the middle. The CDR3 has 15 amino acids. The V gene's germline CDR1 is SGHRS and CDR2 YFSETQ. Sequencing used immunoSEQ multiplex PCR; TCRdb keeps in-frame clones, though not all of them. This sample has under 200,000 clones, with more than 75% found just once. This receptor was identified in a woman over 75 with COVID-19, enrolled during active disease. V gene TRBV5-1 combines with J gene TRBJ2-1, with a weak D call TRBD1 (6 bases). The sample was peripheral blood. The CDR3 bases are TGCGCCAGCAGAAACGCCGGGACATCCTACAATGAGCAGTTCTTC. It yields the protein CASRNAGTSYNEQFF.